The 20 T cell receptor beta chains reported below all come from one sample, sequenced in a study of blood T cells in healthy people across ages. Primers used in a second PCR of about 7 to 11 cycles were a sample-barcoded 5' primer and a J-beta primer mix. TCRdb reprocessed the 5' RACE reads via MiXCR and lists one record per CDR3 protein. Of over 1,500,000 distinct CDR3 sequences detected, around 50% appear once; the ten largest clones hold approximately 2%. Sample: blood. The source is a woman aged 40 to 49 in good health.

The chain combines TRBV11-1 with TRBJ2-7; 10 nucleotides match TRBD1. CDR1 SGHAT and CDR2 FQDESV come from the germline V gene (reference sequence). J lost 2 bases, V lost 1 base, and 8 bases had no gene match. The CDR3 consists of 17 residues. CDR3 residues: CASSLGGAGTGAYEQYF. CDR3 nucleotide sequence: TGTGCCAGCAGCTTAGGAGGGGCCGGGACAGGGGCCTACGAGCAGTACTTC.

The rearrangement joins TRBV29-1 to TRBJ1-1; D gene uncertain. The length of the CDR3 is 15 residues. Trimming left V 6 bases short and J 0 bases short, with 17 bases between. Germline V gene lookup returns CDR1 SQVTM and CDR2 ANQGSEA. CDR3 protein: CSVAPSIGVNTEAFF. The CDR3 DNA sequence: TGCAGCGTAGCACCCTCTATAGGTGTGAACACTGAAGCTTTCTTT.

This clonotype was seen a handful of times. The J gene is TRBJ1-6, the V gene TRBV27, with 7 bases identical to TRBD1. After removal of 8 bases from V and 0 bases from J, the junction contained 7 bases not matched to a gene. Germline CDR1 reads MNHEY; CDR2 reads SMNVEV (reference sequence). This CDR3 is 16 amino acids long. CDR3 sequence: CASGPGQSSYNSPLHF. CDR3 DNA: TGTGCCAGCGGTCCGGGACAGAGCTCCTATAATTCACCCCTCCACTTT.

Details on this clonotype: This may stem from a read error, because a much larger clone lies one nucleotide away. The chain recombines TRBV29-1 with TRBJ2-7; no firm D call. Germline V lookup: CDR1 SQVTM, CDR2 ANQGSEA. This CDR3 spans 13 amino acids. The CDR3 protein is CSAEDRTGYEQYF. The CDR3 nucleotides read TGCAGCGCTGAAGATCGGACGGGCTACGAGCAGTACTTC.

A few counts support this clonotype. The rearrangement links TRBV6-1 to TRBJ1-4; D remains ambiguous. Per the germline V gene, CDR1 is MNHNS and CDR2 is SASEGT. This CDR3 has 17 amino acids. Between the trimmed V and J ends, which lost 6 bases and 1 base, there was a span of 18 bases. The chain's CDR3 is CASRGMRGDGTNEKLFF. The CDR3, as DNA: TGTGCCAGCAGAGGCATGCGGGGAGATGGAACTAATGAAAAACTGTTTTTT.

The chain recombines TRBV5-1 with TRBJ1-1; D not resolved. The CDR3 runs 13 residues. V dropped 4 bases and J dropped 5 bases, with 12 bases sitting between them. Germline V lookup: CDR1 SGHRS, CDR2 YFSETQ. In nucleotides, the CDR3 is TGCGCCAGCAGCGCGCGCGCTCCAACTGAAGCTTTCTTT. Its protein product is CASSARAPTEAFF. Using reference TRBV5-1 and TRBJ1-1 for the parts outside the CDR3, the full variable domain is KAGVTQTPRYLIKTRGQQVTLSCSPISGHRSVSWYQQTPGQGLQFLFEYFSETQRNKGNFPGRFSGRQFSNSRSEMNVSTLELGDSALYLCASSARAPTEAFFGQGTRLTVV.

V is TRBV20-1 and J is TRBJ2-3; TRBD2 matches 13 bases. The V gene end was trimmed by 3 bases and the J gene end by 3 bases; junction bases not matched to a gene: 6. Germline lookup yields CDR1 DFQATT and CDR2 SNEGSKA (reference sequence). This CDR3 is 16 amino acids long. The DNA for the CDR3 is TGCAGTGCTAGTCGACCGGGACTAGCGGGGACAGATACGCAGTATTTT. Its protein product is CSASRPGLAGTDTQYF.

CDR3 in DNA: TGTGCCAGCAGCTTAGGGGTACTAGCGGGGAGCACAGAAGAGACCCAGTACTTC. Its translation: CASSLGVLAGSTEETQYF. The chain uses TRBV11-3 and TRBJ2-5; TRBD2 aligns across 10 bases. J was trimmed by 3 bases and V by 1 base; bases with no gene match: 11. The CDR3 contains 18 residues. Germline lookup yields CDR1 SGHNT and CDR2 YENEEA.

This clonotype turned up a few times. The V call is TRBV7-9, the J call TRBJ2-3; TRBD1 aligns across 7 bases. The J segment lost 0 bases and the V segment lost 2 bases, leaving 5 bases of the junction unmatched. Germline values: CDR1 SEHNR, CDR2 FQNEAQ (reference sequence). The CDR3 is 16 amino acids. This CDR3 is CASSLTGQLSTDTQYF. CDR3 DNA sequence: TGTGCCAGCAGCTTAACGGGACAGCTAAGCACAGATACGCAGTATTTT.

This chain joins TRBV6-6 and TRBJ1-2, with TRBD1 matching 7 bases. This CDR3 is built from 16 residues. V was clipped by 0 bases and J by 6 bases; unmatched bases: 10. The germline V gene has CDR1 MNHNY and CDR2 SVGAGI (reference sequence). The chain's CDR3 is CASSYSTGLTVNGYTF. CDR3 sequence (DNA): TGTGCCAGCAGTTACTCGACAGGGTTGACGGTAAATGGCTACACCTTC.

CDR3 nucleotide sequence: TGTGCCAGCAGTCAGTACGATGAGCAGTACTTC. Translation gives CASSQYDEQYF. The chain is built from TRBV6-2 or TRBV6-3 and TRBJ2-7; D is uncertain. This CDR3 is built from 11 residues. The V gene's germline CDR1 is MNHEY and CDR2 SVGEGT. V was trimmed by 5 bases and J by 7 bases, leaving 9 bases between them.

The V and J genes are TRBV4-1 and TRBJ2-5; TRBD1 is a possible D gene (5 bases). Germline loops: CDR1 MGHRA, CDR2 YSYEKL. Trimming left V 2 bases short and J 5 bases short, with 15 bases between. The CDR3 totals 15 residues. This chain's CDR3 is CASSQTLVKGETQYF. The CDR3 DNA follows: TGCGCCAGCAGCCAAACCCTTGTTAAGGGGGAGACCCAGTACTTC.

The chain is built from TRBV13 and TRBJ1-2, with TRBD1 identical over 7 bases. The trim removed 5 bases at V and 5 bases at J, leaving 14 bases unmatched. The CDR3 spans 16 residues. CDR1 is PRHDT, CDR2 FYEKMQ, per germline (reference sequence). CDR3 nucleotides: TGTGCCAGCAGCCCGAGGACGTCGGGACAGATTTATGGCTACACCTTC. Translation gives CASSPRTSGQIYGYTF.

This clonotype was seen a few times. The V gene is TRBV6-5, the J gene TRBJ1-2, with 7 bases lining up with TRBD1. The CDR3 runs to 16 residues. J was trimmed by 5 bases and V by 6 bases; bases with no gene match: 15. Germline CDR1 and CDR2: MNHEY and SVGAGI. CDR3 region: CASSSLGQRTWYGYTF. In nucleotides, the CDR3 is TGTGCCAGCAGCTCTCTGGGACAGAGGACGTGGTATGGCTACACCTTC.

There are a few counts of this clonotype. This chain joins TRBV27 and TRBJ1-4; D uncertain. Trimming shortened V by 5 bases and J by 7 bases, and 17 bases separated the two germline ends. The germline gives CDR1 MNHEY, CDR2 SMNVEV (reference sequence). The CDR3 runs 15 residues. The CDR3 is CASSRRLGRGEKLFF. CDR3 sequence (DNA): TGTGCCAGCAGTCGTCGACTCGGGCGTGGTGAAAAACTGTTTTTT.

The chain is built from TRBV6-1 and TRBJ1-2; 9 nucleotides align to TRBD1. V lost 5 bases and J lost 2; bases outside the gene matches: 12. Germline V lookup: CDR1 MNHNS, CDR2 SASEGT. This CDR3 region has 17 residues. CDR3 sequence: CASSRTTGGPINYGYTF. DNA of the CDR3: TGTGCCAGCAGTCGGACCACAGGGGGCCCTATAAACTATGGCTACACCTTC.

This chain uses TRBV15 with TRBJ1-5; D gene unclear. The germline V and J ends were trimmed by 11 bases and 4 bases, with 15 bases remaining between them. Per germline, CDR1 LNHNV and CDR2 YYDKDF (reference sequence). The CDR3 sequence is 13 residues long. The CDR3 region is CAAQAQGNQPQHF. CDR3 DNA sequence: TGTGCCGCCCAGGCCCAAGGGAATCAGCCCCAGCATTTT.

This sequence joins TRBV7-2 and TRBJ1-1; 8 bases are shared with TRBD1. V dropped 1 base and J dropped 1; count of bases not matched to a gene: 5. This CDR3 has 16 amino acids. Looked up from germline, CDR1 is SGHTA and CDR2 is FQGNSA. This CDR3 is CASSLGRTGRNTEAFF. The CDR3 DNA reads as TGTGCCAGCAGCTTAGGAAGGACAGGGAGGAACACTGAAGCTTTCTTT.

There are a few counts of this clonotype. This chain joins TRBV4-2 and TRBJ2-1; D is perhaps TRBD2 (6 bases). CDR1 and CDR2 (germline): LGHNA, YNFKEQ. The CDR3 runs 18 residues. Trimming pared 1 base from V and 5 bases from J, leaving 21 bases between. The CDR3 nucleotides read TGTGCCAGCAGCCAAGGCCCCTTGGCTAGCGTTGGACACAATGAGCAGTTCTTC. Its translation is CASSQGPLASVGHNEQFF.

This clonotype was counted a few times. This sequence joins TRBV20-1 and TRBJ2-7; TRBD2 aligns across 7 bases. The CDR3 runs to 15 residues. The germline V gene has CDR1 DFQATT and CDR2 SNEGSKA (reference sequence). J lost 4 bases, V lost 2 bases, and 11 bases had no gene match. Written as DNA, the CDR3 is TGCAGTGCTAGATCGGCGGGGAGGGCGGGATACGAGCAGTACTTC. Its translation is CSARSAGRAGYEQYF.